This note documents a single T cell receptor (beta chain) sequence. Its target is not known. Germline CDR1 is MNHEY and CDR2 is SMNVEV (reference sequence). The CDR3 covers 14 residues. After removal of 6 bases from V and 4 bases from J, the junction contained 5 bases not matched to a gene. This specimen belongs to a study of vaccination effects on CD4 cells after COVID-19. Clones were read by immunoSEQ multiplex PCR, and TCRdb kept only the in-frame ones, dropping some. The table records 20,000 to 30,000 clones, about two thirds of them present only once. Antigen-specific CD4+ T cells were expanded (with viral peptide pools) by the ViraFEST assay ahead of sequencing. Between days 10 and 11 of culture, CD4+ T cells were separated out. Nucleocapsid antibodies were negative in the vaccine recipients, who had never had SARS-CoV-2 infection.

The receptor was isolated from a human donor who received a COVID-19 vaccine. The starting material was CD4+ T cells from PBMCs cultured with HCoV-OC43 spike peptides, obtained before COVID-19 vaccination. Subset reported: HCoV-OC43 spike overlapping peptide pool stimulation. V gene TRBV27 combines with J gene TRBJ1-4; TRBD1 agrees at 7 bases. CDR3 bases: TGTGCCAGCAGCCAACAGGGGTTTAATGAAAAACTGTTTTTT. Translation gives CASSQQGFNEKLFF.